This TCR beta chain appears in the sequencing data of a study of T cell responses to AZD1222 COVID-19 vaccine. The study's findings and limits: The span of vaccine-associated CD4 TCRs extended across spike, with dominance at 160-218 and 743-854.

The germline CDR1 and CDR2 sequences are SGDLS and YYNGEE. The CDR3 spans 16 residues. Trimming took off 3 bases at V and 6 bases at J, with 19 bases between the two ends. As regards this clone: Its target is not known.

Only in-frame clones appear in the TCRdb table, and some are missing; sequencing was by immunoSEQ multiplex PCR. This table has 60,000 to 85,000 clones, 65% to 80% appearing once. The sample consisted of peripheral blood, taken 28 days after the second dose of the MenACWY control vaccine. This chain uses TRBV9 with TRBJ2-1; weak D call: TRBD2 (6 bases). This clonotype originated in an adult who received the MenACWY meningococcal vaccine as a control. The CDR3 region is CASSEGTGRLGNEQFF. The CDR3 nucleotides are TGTGCCAGCAGCGAGGGAACCGGGAGATTGGGCAATGAGCAGTTCTTC.